Listed here are 2 T cell receptor beta chains from one sample, sequenced in a study of blood T cell repertoires in COVID-19 (dated by TCRdb to about 2020). The library was produced with the immunoSEQ multiplex PCR assay. Entries here come from immuneACCESS through TCRdb and include only in-frame sequences with V and J called. Some clones fail to appear in such tables; in the studies checked, an unresolved V gene covers under half of the shortfall, and the cause of the remainder is unknown. The table for this sample lists roughly 180,000 clones; roughly 80% of them were counted only once. Roughly 6% of the sample goes to the ten largest clones. The sample taken for sequencing was PBMCs or T cells enriched from blood (not recorded which). The receptors come from a woman in her thirties or forties with acute COVID-19.

Comment on this clone: A read error may produce the germline difference seen at one junction end. The chain combines TRBV18 with TRBJ2-5, with D uncertain. The CDR3 has 12 residues. The germline V gene has CDR1 KGHSH and CDR2 LQKENI. The CDR3 DNA follows: TGTGCCAGCTCACCAATGAGAGAGGCCCAGTACTTC. This translates into CASSPMREAQYF. The full variable domain, completed using reference TRBV18 and TRBJ2-5, is NAGVMQNPRHLVRRRGQEARLRCSPMKGHSHVYWYRQLPEEGLKFMVYLQKENIIDESGMPKERFSAEFPKEGPSILRIQQVVRGDSAAYFCASSPMREAQYFGPGTRLLVL.

The rearrangement uses TRBV29-1 and TRBJ2-3, with D possibly TRBD2 on 6 matching bases. Trimming shortened V by 1 base and J by 6 bases, and 14 bases separated the two germline ends. The CDR3 is made up of 14 amino acids. CDR1 and CDR2 (germline): SQVTM, ANQGSEA. CDR3 in amino acids: CSVEGTNRDDTQYF. The CDR3 nucleotides read TGCAGCGTTGAAGGGACTAACCGGGATGATACGCAGTATTTT.